A selection of T cell receptor beta chains follows, all from one sample in a study of multiple sclerosis patients with progressive multifocal leukoencephalopathy. Some clones are missing from TCRdb's copy, which holds only in-frame ones; the method was immunoSEQ multiplex PCR. The sample consists of under 30,000 clones, around 91% of them appearing once. The input for sequencing was PBMCs, taken from a patient treated with natalizumab. The source of these receptors is a human donor with multiple sclerosis. Each CDR3 is given without its conserved first and last residue.

v_call: TRBV2
cdr3_aa: ASSVGNLGFSGNTIY

v_call: TRBV7-9
cdr3_aa: ASSLTASGNTIY

v_call: TRBV7-2
cdr3_aa: ASSQDIDQPQH

v_call: TRBV4-2
cdr3_aa: ASSQDGTGIHGYT

v_call: TRBV19
cdr3_aa: ASSTTGGAYYGYT

v_call: TRBV10-1
cdr3_aa: ASSWDSDNEQF

v_call: TRBV29-1
cdr3_aa: SVGGMVTEAF

v_call: TRBV4-3
cdr3_aa: ASSQDNTAGANVLT

v_call: TRBV4-2
cdr3_aa: ASSQLGLAGNEQF

v_call: TRBV19
cdr3_aa: ASSIGDRDPWEKLF

v_call: TRBV10-2
cdr3_aa: ASSGGGGYT